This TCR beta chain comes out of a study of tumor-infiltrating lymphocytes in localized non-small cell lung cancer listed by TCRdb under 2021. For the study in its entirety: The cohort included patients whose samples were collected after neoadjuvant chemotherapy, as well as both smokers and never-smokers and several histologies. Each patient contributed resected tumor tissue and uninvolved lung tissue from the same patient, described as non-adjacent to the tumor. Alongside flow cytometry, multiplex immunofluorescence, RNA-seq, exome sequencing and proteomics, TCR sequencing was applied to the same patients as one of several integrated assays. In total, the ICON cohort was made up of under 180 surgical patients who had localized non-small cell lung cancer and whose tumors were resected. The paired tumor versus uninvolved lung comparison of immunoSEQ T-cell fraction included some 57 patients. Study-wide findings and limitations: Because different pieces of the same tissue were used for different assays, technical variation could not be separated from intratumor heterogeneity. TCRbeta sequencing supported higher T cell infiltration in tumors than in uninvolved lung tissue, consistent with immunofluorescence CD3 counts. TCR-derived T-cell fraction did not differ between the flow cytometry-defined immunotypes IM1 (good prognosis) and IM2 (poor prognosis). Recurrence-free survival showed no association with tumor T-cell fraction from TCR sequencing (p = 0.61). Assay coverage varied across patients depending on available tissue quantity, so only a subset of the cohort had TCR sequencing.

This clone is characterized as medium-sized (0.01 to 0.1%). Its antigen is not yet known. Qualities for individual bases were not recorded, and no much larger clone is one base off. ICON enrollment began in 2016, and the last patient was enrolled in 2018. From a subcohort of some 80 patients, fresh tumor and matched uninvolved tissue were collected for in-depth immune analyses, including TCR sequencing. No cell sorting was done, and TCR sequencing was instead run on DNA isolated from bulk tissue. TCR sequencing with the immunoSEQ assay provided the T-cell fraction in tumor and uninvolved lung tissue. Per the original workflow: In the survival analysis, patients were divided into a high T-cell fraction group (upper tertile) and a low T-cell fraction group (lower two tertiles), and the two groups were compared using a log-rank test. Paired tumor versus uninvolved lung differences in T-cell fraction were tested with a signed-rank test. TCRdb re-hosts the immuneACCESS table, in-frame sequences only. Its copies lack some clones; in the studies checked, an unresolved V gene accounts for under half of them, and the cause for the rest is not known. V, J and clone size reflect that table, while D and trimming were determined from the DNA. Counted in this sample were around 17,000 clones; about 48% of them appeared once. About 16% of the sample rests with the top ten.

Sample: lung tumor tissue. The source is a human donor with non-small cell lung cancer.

CDR3 loop: CASSLALGFWEKLFF. The DNA reads TGTGCCAGCAGCTTAGCGCTAGGGTTTTGGGAAAAACTGTTTTTT. Rearrangement joined TRBV7-2 to TRBJ1-4, with the D segment identity uncertain. V is shortened by 0 bases, J by 8 bases, and the region joining them spans 13 bases. Spanning cysteine to phenylalanine, the CDR3 consists of 15 amino acids. The retained sequence is limited to the CDR3, 45 bases, with the frame set at the first base. The germline V gene specifies SGHTA as CDR1 and FQGNSA as CDR2. When the CDR3 is completed using the reference TRBV7-2 and TRBJ1-4 genes on either side, the full variable domain is GAGVSQSPSNKVTEKGKDVELRCDPISGHTALYWYRQSLGQGLEFLIYFQGNSAPDKSGLPSDRFSAERTGGSVSTLTIQRTQQEDSAVYLCASSLALGFWEKLFFGSGTQLSVL.